Sequencing of this T cell receptor (beta chain) was carried out in a study of cytomegalovirus exposure and HLA in healthy donors. Whole-study results and caveats: The study flagged fewer than 200 TCR beta chains as cytomegalovirus-associated.

CDR1 is SGDLS, CDR2 YYNGEE, per germline. V lost 3 bases and J 7 bases, leaving 20 bases between the germline ends. The CDR3 sequence is 16 residues long. A word on this clone: No antigen is known for it.

The protocol was immunoSEQ multiplex PCR, while the TCRdb copy is restricted to in-frame clones and leaves out a portion. The repertoire holds about 170,000 clones, just under 90% seen once, with roughly 1.5% in the top ten. The sequence was collected from a woman aged 25 to 39 in good health and CMV-seronegative. The V and J genes are TRBV9 and TRBJ2-1, with D perhaps matching TRBD1 (6 bases). What was sequenced was PBMCs. The CDR3, as DNA: TGTGCCAGCAGCGGCTGGGGGCAGGGATCCTTGAATGAGCAGTTCTTC. Translation: CASSGWGQGSLNEQFF.